The 19 T cell receptor beta chains below all came from one sample that was sequenced in a study of regulatory T cells in long-lasting Graves disease (dated by TCRdb to the early 2020s). Libraries were built with multiplex PCR. TCRdb lists the instrument as Illumina HiSeq 4000. iRepertoire HTBI primers and Arm-PCR amplification of CDR3 regions were used to construct TCR beta libraries. TCRdb reran the public reads through fastp at Q25 and MiXCR, keeping productive beta chains. Rows with a matching CDR3 protein are joined into one entry that keeps the most common DNA and genes. Within this sample are 310,000 or so distinct CDR3 sequences, with approximately 20% of them counted one time only. Approximately 53% of the sample rests with the top ten. In the paper's terms, the time point label means: persistent/refractory GD, antithyroid drugs over 5 years with positive TRAb. For both TCR sequencing and RNA sequencing, RNA was extracted from PBMCs using TRIzol.

Here the sequenced sample was peripheral blood mononuclear cells (PBMCs), taken when the disease was refractory, from a patient treated with antithyroid drugs. The receptor set was obtained from a female donor with Graves disease.

This chain links TRBV6-1 with TRBJ2-1, with 7 bases aligning to TRBD1. Germline V gives CDR1 MNHNS, CDR2 SASEGT. Losses at the gene ends were 6 bases for V and 9 bases for J; bases not matched to a gene: 8. CDR3 length equals 13 residues. CDR3 DNA: TGTGCCAGCAGCCTCGACAGGGTCGCTGAGCAGTTCTTC. Translation gives CASSLDRVAEQFF.

This clonotype was counted at least ten times. The CDR3 bases are TGTGCCAGCAGTTACCTGGGACAGGGCGGTGGCTACACCTTC. Its protein product is CASSYLGQGGGYTF. This chain uses TRBV6-5 with TRBJ1-2, with TRBD1 matching 9 bases. The V segment lost 2 bases and the J segment 7 bases; nucleotides outside the gene matches: 5. CDR1 is MNHEY, CDR2 SVGAGI, per germline. CDR3 size: 14 residues.

Written as DNA, the CDR3 is TGTGCCAGCAGTGAAGACTACAGGTACCAAGAGACCCAGTACTTC. Amino acids: CASSEDYRYQETQYF. This chain links TRBV6-1 with TRBJ2-5; D is perhaps TRBD1 (5 bases). Trimming shortened V by 1 base and J by 0 bases, and 9 bases separated the two germline ends. CDR1 is MNHNS and CDR2 is SASEGT in the germline V gene. CDR3 length equals 15 residues.

In the case of this clonotype: This likely stems from a read error, as it lies one base from a far larger clone. The conserved phenylalanine or tryptophan normally closing the CDR3 is absent here, so this likely arose from a read error. The chain employs TRBV6-2 or TRBV6-3 and TRBJ1-1; 7 bases align to TRBD1. This CDR3 has 14 amino acids. Unmatched junction bases numbered 5, after V lost 6 bases and J lost 1 base. Germline-derived CDR1 and CDR2 are MNHEY and SVGEGT. The CDR3 spells CASSSGQENTEAFS. DNA for the CDR3: TGTGCCAGCAGCTCCGGACAGGAGAACACTGAAGCTTTCTCT.

This clonotype has a count of ten or more. The chain employs TRBV18 and TRBJ2-7; D is unresolved. Germline V gene lookup returns CDR1 KGHSH and CDR2 LQKENI. V lost 3 bases, J lost 7 bases, and 10 bases lay in between. The CDR3 contains 12 residues. CDR3 amino acids: CASSPTDGEQYF. Here the CDR3 DNA reads TGTGCCAGCTCACCCACCGACGGGGAGCAGTACTTC.

The J gene is TRBJ2-7, the V gene TRBV6-1; possible D gene TRBD2, 6 bases. This CDR3 has 15 amino acids. Germline CDR1 and CDR2: MNHNS and SASEGT. Trimming took off 5 bases at V and 0 bases at J, with 14 bases between the two ends. The CDR3 nucleotides read TGTGCCAGCAGTAAAGACCGGGACTTCTCCTACGAGCAGTACTTC. Residues: CASSKDRDFSYEQYF.

For this clonotype: This may be a read error, as it is one base from a much larger clone. In nucleotides, the CDR3 is TGTGCCAGCAGCTTAGAGGGGACTGGAGCTTTCTTT. Its translation is CASSLEGTGAFF. The chain carries TRBV11-2 and TRBJ1-1, with TRBD1 as a possible D gene (5 bases). Germline-derived CDR1 and CDR2 are SGHAT and FQNNGV. The CDR3 sequence is 12 residues long.

The chain carries TRBV11-2 and TRBJ1-6, with D possibly TRBD1 on 6 matching bases. This CDR3 is 15 amino acids long. From germline, CDR1 is SGHAT and CDR2 FQNNGV. Trimming pared 5 bases from V and 10 bases from J, leaving 18 bases between. The CDR3 region has the DNA TGTGCCAGCAGCCCCGCACTAGGGGGTAGATCACCCCTCCACTTT. Its protein is CASSPALGGRSPLHF. The full variable domain, with the rest looked up from reference TRBV11-2 and TRBJ1-6, is EAGVAQSPRYKIIEKRQSVAFWCNPISGHATLYWYQQILGQGPKLLIQFQNNGVVDDSQLPKDRFSAERLKGVDSTLKIQPAKLEDSAVYLCASSPALGGRSPLHFGNGTRLTVT.

This clonotype has ten or more counts. The chain is built from TRBV20-1 and TRBJ1-2, with D possibly being TRBD1 (5 bases). This CDR3 contains 14 residues. V was shortened by 3 bases and J by 5 bases, with 16 bases between the two germline ends. Germline CDR1 is DFQATT and CDR2 is SNEGSKA (reference sequence). CDR3 loop: CSARRGEEGYGYTF. CDR3 nucleotides: TGCAGTGCTAGGCGGGGAGAGGAGGGGTATGGCTACACCTTC.

This clonotype was counted ten times or more. The chain uses TRBV28 and TRBJ1-5, with 8 bases matching TRBD1. V dropped 7 bases and J dropped 6; count of bases not matched to a gene: 5. The germline gives CDR1 MDHEN, CDR2 SYDVKM. This CDR3 is built from 13 residues. The CDR3 reads CASTPGGVQPQHF. DNA of the CDR3: TGTGCCAGCACTCCAGGGGGCGTTCAGCCCCAGCATTTT.

The chain has TRBV20-1 and TRBJ1-2; 10 nucleotides agree with TRBD1. This CDR3 contains 14 residues. Germline assignment: CDR1 DFQATT and CDR2 SNEGSKA (reference sequence). V trimming: 6 bases; J trimming: 3 bases; junction bases outside the gene matches: 7. The CDR3 spells CSADPTGGDYGYTF. In nucleotides, the CDR3 is TGCAGTGCGGATCCGACAGGGGGCGACTATGGCTACACCTTC.

The rearrangement joins TRBV4-1 to TRBJ2-5; 11 nucleotides align to TRBD2. CDR1 MGHRA and CDR2 YSYEKL come from the germline V gene. J lost 2 bases, V lost 1 base, and 18 bases had no gene match. The CDR3 contains 21 residues. For the CDR3, the DNA is TGCGCCAGCAGCCAAGGCACCGGGACTAGCGGCCCCAGGGGTAAACAAGAGACCCAGTACTTC. Amino acids: CASSQGTGTSGPRGKQETQYF.

This clonotype was found many times. The gene calls are TRBV11-1 and TRBJ2-7, with 10 bases aligning to TRBD1. This CDR3 is built from 15 residues. Germline loops: CDR1 SGHAT, CDR2 FQDESV (reference sequence). The trim removed 5 bases at V and 4 bases at J, leaving 8 bases unmatched. The CDR3 spells CASSQRGQGIYEQYF. The CDR3 region has the DNA TGTGCCAGCAGCCAAAGGGGACAGGGGATTTACGAGCAGTACTTC.

This clonotype showed up many times. The chain recombines TRBV30 with TRBJ1-2; no reliable D call. The CDR3 is 15 amino acids. The V gene's germline CDR1 is GTSNPN and CDR2 SVGIG (reference sequence). V lost 4 bases and J lost 5, with 20 bases in between. The chain's CDR3 is CAWTRDPGHPYGYTF. The CDR3 coding sequence is TGTGCCTGGACGAGGGATCCAGGCCACCCGTATGGCTACACCTTC.

On this clonotype itself: A much larger clone differs from this one at a single base, so this may be a read error. Given the absence of the conserved phenylalanine or tryptophan at the CDR3 end, a read error is likely. The chain recombines TRBV6-2 or TRBV6-3 with TRBJ1-1, with 10 bases lining up with TRBD1. CDR1 is MNHEY, CDR2 SVGEGT, per germline. The V and J ends lost 11 bases and 2 bases, in that order; junction bases with no gene match: 14. The CDR3 length is 16 residues. CDR3 DNA sequence: TGTGCCCACGCCTCGACCAGACAGGGGGCAAACACTGAAGCTTTCTCT. This encodes CAHASTRQGANTEAFS.

This clonotype has ten or more counts. The chain joins TRBV2 to TRBJ1-5; a weak D match, TRBD1 (6 bases). Germline CDR1 SNHLY, CDR2 FYNNEI. The CDR3 spans 15 residues. Trimming cost V 2 bases and J 2 bases, with 10 bases left between them. The CDR3 DNA is TGTGCCAGCAGTGAACGGACAGCCGGCAATCAGCCCCAGCATTTT. Translating it yields CASSERTAGNQPQHF.

The chain carries TRBV10-3 and TRBJ2-5, with 7 positions matching TRBD2. Germline V lookup: CDR1 ENHRY, CDR2 SYGVKD. With 4 bases clipped from V and 5 bases from J, the junction kept 7 bases outside the gene matches. The CDR3 runs to 14 residues. This CDR3 is CAISGGGQVETQYF. CDR3 bases: TGTGCCATCAGTGGGGGGGGTCAGGTGGAGACCCAGTACTTC.

This rearrangement joins TRBV4-3 to TRBJ2-7; the match to TRBD2 covers 10 bases. Germline V lookup: CDR1 LGHNA, CDR2 YSLEER. This CDR3 comprises 16 residues. V was clipped by 1 base and J by 2 bases; unmatched bases: 5. CDR3 protein: CASSQVSSGRPYEQYF. In DNA form, the CDR3 reads TGCGCCAGCAGCCAAGTTTCTAGCGGGAGACCCTACGAGCAGTACTTC.

The chain has TRBV28 and TRBJ2-7; D ambiguous. CDR1 and CDR2 (germline): MDHEN, SYDVKM. The CDR3 contains 15 residues. Trimming cost V 3 bases and J 1 base, with 13 bases left between them. The chain's CDR3 is CASSFPPPGSYEQYF. The CDR3 DNA sequence: TGTGCCAGCAGTTTTCCCCCCCCAGGTTCCTACGAGCAGTACTTC.